These 30 T cell receptor beta chains originate from one sample sequenced in a study of blood T cell repertoires in COVID-19. Generated by immunoSEQ multiplex PCR, the TCRdb table keeps only in-frame clones and is missing some. The sample lists approximately 220,000 clones, around 87% seen once, with 3% to 3.5% in the top ten. The sample consisted of peripheral blood. These receptors originate from a man in his sixties with acute or convalescent COVID-19.

The chain is built from TRBV6-4 and TRBJ2-2, with 10 nucleotides matching TRBD2. Germline V gives CDR1 MRHNA, CDR2 SNTAGT. With V trimmed by 3 bases and J by 5 bases, 3 bases remained unmatched. The CDR3 length is 15 residues. CDR3 residues: CASSEQAGGTGELFF. The CDR3 DNA sequence: TGTGCCAGCAGTGAGCAAGCGGGGGGGACCGGGGAGCTGTTTTTT.

The CDR3 loop is CASSAYNRDMNTEAFF. DNA of the CDR3: TGCGCCAGCAGTGCCTATAACAGGGATATGAACACTGAAGCTTTCTTT. The rearrangement uses TRBV23-1 and TRBJ1-1; possible D gene TRBD1, 6 bases. TRBV23-1 counts as an open reading frame of uncertain function. The CDR3 consists of 16 residues. The V end lost 5 bases, the J end lost 0 bases, and 16 bases lay between the germline ends.

Only one count was recorded for this clone. The rearrangement uses TRBV28 and TRBJ1-5, with TRBD1 matching 7 bases. Germline assignment: CDR1 MDHEN and CDR2 SYDVKM. The CDR3 contains 15 residues. The V and J ends lost 4 bases and 2 bases, in that order; junction bases with no gene match: 5. CDR3 region: CASSSPQGRNQPQHF. The CDR3 DNA follows: TGTGCCAGCAGTTCACCACAGGGGCGCAATCAGCCCCAGCATTTT.

The V and J genes are TRBV5-6 and TRBJ1-2; TRBD1 agrees at 8 bases. V was clipped by 4 bases and J by 4 bases; unmatched bases: 6. This CDR3 comprises 14 residues. From germline, CDR1 is SGHDT and CDR2 YYEEEE. CDR3 residues: CASSGPGTGYGYTF. In DNA, the CDR3 is TGTGCCAGCAGCGGCCCCGGGACAGGCTATGGCTACACCTTC.

The count of this clone is one. This rearrangement joins TRBV7-9 to TRBJ2-5; 13 bases are shared with TRBD2. V shed 5 bases and J 5 bases; nucleotides not matched to a gene: 8. Per the germline V gene, CDR1 is SEHNR and CDR2 is FQNEAQ (reference sequence). This CDR3 region has 16 residues. CDR3 sequence: CASSRELAGGPETQYF. The CDR3, as DNA: TGTGCCAGCAGCCGAGAACTAGCGGGGGGGCCCGAGACCCAGTACTTC. Based on the CDR3 plus reference TRBV7-9 and TRBJ2-5, the full variable domain is DTGVSQNPRHKITKRGQNVTFRCDPISEHNRLYWYRQTLGQGPEFLTYFQNEAQLEKSRLLSDRFSAERPKGSFSTLEIQRTEQGDSAMYLCASSRELAGGPETQYFGPGTRLLVL.

CDR3 nucleotides: TGCGCCAGCAGCCCCCAAGCGTTAGCCAAAAACATTCAGTACTTC. Amino acid sequence: CASSPQALAKNIQYF. The J gene is TRBJ2-4, the V gene TRBV4-1; D is uncertain. CDR1 MGHRA and CDR2 YSYEKL come from the germline V gene. This CDR3 is 15 amino acids long. V dropped 4 bases and J dropped 0 bases, with 10 bases sitting between them.

The genes are TRBV5-6 and TRBJ2-2; possible D gene TRBD1, 5 bases. V was clipped by 4 bases and J by 4 bases, with 14 bases between them. In germline, CDR1 is SGHDT, CDR2 YYEEEE. The CDR3 has 15 residues. CDR3 bases: TGTGCCAGCAGCCTAGGGGCGGCTGGCACCGGGGAGCTGTTTTTT. This gives the protein CASSLGAAGTGELFF.

This sequence joins TRBV7-2 and TRBJ2-7, with 8 bases lining up with TRBD1. Trimming at V came to 4 bases and at J to 5 bases, leaving 7 bases not matched to a gene. In germline, CDR1 is SGHTA, CDR2 FQGNSA. The CDR3 is 14 amino acids. CDR3 in amino acids: CASSSWTGRNEQYF. CDR3 bases: TGTGCCAGCAGCTCCTGGACAGGGCGTAACGAGCAGTACTTC.

The rearrangement uses TRBV14 and TRBJ2-3, with D maybe TRBD2 (6 bases). Germline CDR1 SGHDN, CDR2 FVKESK. This CDR3 contains 17 residues. The ends were cut back, 3 bases at V and 0 bases at J, with 16 bases in the middle. DNA for the CDR3: TGTGCCAGCAGCCAGGGAGGCGGGGTCCCTAGCACAGATACGCAGTATTTT. It encodes CASSQGGGVPSTDTQYF.

This clone was picked up a small number of times. V gene TRBV28 combines with J gene TRBJ1-2; 8 positions agree with TRBD1. J gave up 0 bases and V 6 bases, and 15 bases lay outside the gene matches. This CDR3 is built from 18 residues. Germline V gene sequence: CDR1 MDHEN, CDR2 SYDVKM. This CDR3 reads CASRLAYLQGGANYGYTF. The CDR3, as DNA: TGTGCCAGCAGGCTCGCCTACCTACAGGGGGGAGCTAACTATGGCTACACCTTC.

The chain couples TRBV5-1 to TRBJ1-6; D possibly corresponds to TRBD1 (6 bases). The germline V gene encodes CDR1 SGHRS and CDR2 YFSETQ. V was shortened by 0 bases and J by 0 bases, with 19 bases between the two germline ends. The CDR3 length is 20 residues. CDR3 bases: TGCGCCAGCAGCTTGGTCTGGCAGGGGAGAGAGGGCTCCTATAATTCACCCCTCCACTTT. Protein product: CASSLVWQGREGSYNSPLHF.

This rearrangement joins TRBV19 to TRBJ2-5, with 15 positions matching TRBD2. Per germline, CDR1 LNHDA and CDR2 SQIVND (reference sequence). J lost 5 bases, V lost 4 bases, and 2 bases had no gene match. The CDR3 runs to 15 residues. The DNA of the CDR3 is TGTGCCAGTAGTAGGACTAGCGGGGGGGCGGAGACCCAGTACTTC. This encodes CASSRTSGGAETQYF.

The rearrangement joins TRBV11-2 to TRBJ1-6; D perhaps matches TRBD1 (5 bases). CDR1 and CDR2 from the germline V gene are SGHAT and FQNNGV. Trimming shortened V by 3 bases and J by 13 bases, and 22 bases separated the two germline ends. This CDR3 spans 16 amino acids. In nucleotides, the CDR3 is TGTGCCAGCAGCTTTGACAGATTAATTAGTGGTACGCCCCTCCACTTT. It specifies CASSFDRLISGTPLHF.

V gene TRBV15 combines with J gene TRBJ2-5; tentative D call: TRBD2 (5 bases). This CDR3 spans 14 amino acids. Trimming removed 3 bases at V and 5 bases at J, with 13 bases between. Germline lookup yields CDR1 LNHNV and CDR2 YYDKDF (reference sequence). CDR3 nucleotide sequence: TGTGCCACCAGCAGGAGAAATCCGGGGGAGACCCAGTACTTC. This codes for CATSRRNPGETQYF.

The CDR3 nucleotides are TGTGCCAGCAGCTTAGCCGGACAGGGGAGGCAGCCCCAGCATTTT. Protein: CASSLAGQGRQPQHF. The chain combines TRBV7-8 with TRBJ1-5, with TRBD1 matching over 9 bases. The CDR3 is 15 amino acids. V lost 0 bases and J lost 7; bases outside the gene matches: 4. The germline V gene encodes CDR1 SGHVS and CDR2 FQNEAQ.

This chain joins TRBV5-6 and TRBJ2-4, with 7 positions matching TRBD1. With V trimmed by 0 bases and J by 9 bases, 15 bases remained unmatched. Germline CDR1 SGHDT, CDR2 YYEEEE. The CDR3 is 17 residues long. DNA for the CDR3: TGTGCCAGCAGCTTGGAGCTAAGAAACAGGGGATTTGGCATTCAGTACTTC. It specifies CASSLELRNRGFGIQYF.

This clone appeared a single time. This chain joins TRBV19 and TRBJ1-1; TRBD1 might be the D (5 bases). The CDR3 covers 16 residues. Germline V gene data show CDR1 as LNHDA and CDR2 as SQIVND (reference sequence). V lost 5 bases, J lost 3 bases, and 19 bases lay in between. Here the CDR3 reads CASSAGLLLGYTEAFF. The CDR3 nucleotides read TGTGCCAGTAGTGCGGGGCTACTTTTGGGGTACACTGAAGCTTTCTTT.

This clone was counted between two and nine times. The chain uses TRBV19 and TRBJ1-1; D ambiguous. V gave up 3 bases and J gave up 3 bases, with 8 bases separating them. Germline V lookup: CDR1 LNHDA, CDR2 SQIVND (reference sequence). This CDR3 spans 13 amino acids. This CDR3 is CASSMGGYTEAFF. The CDR3 DNA sequence: TGTGCCAGTAGTATGGGAGGGTACACTGAAGCTTTCTTT.

Here the CDR3 reads CASSLGLYEQYF. DNA for the CDR3: TGTGCCAGCAGCTTAGGCCTCTACGAGCAGTACTTC. The chain carries TRBV13 and TRBJ2-7; no firm D call. Germline V lookup: CDR1 PRHDT, CDR2 FYEKMQ (reference sequence). Trimming pared 0 bases from V and 3 bases from J, leaving 3 bases between. CDR3 size: 12 residues.

V and J are TRBV3-1 (or the pseudogene TRBV3-2) and TRBJ1-2; TRBD1 might be the D (6 bases). The CDR3 sequence is 12 residues long. Germline values: CDR1 LGHDT, CDR2 YNNKEL (reference sequence). Deletions cut 4 bases from V and 10 bases from J, with 13 bases between. The CDR3 region is CASSRVSGAYTF. CDR3 in DNA: TGTGCCAGCAGCCGCGTCTCAGGGGCCTACACCTTC.

V gene TRBV6-2 or TRBV6-3 combines with J gene TRBJ1-5; 8 bases map to TRBD1. This CDR3 contains 17 residues. The V gene's germline CDR1 is MNHEY and CDR2 SVGEGT. V gave up 2 bases and J gave up 0 bases; unmatched junction bases: 6. CDR3 sequence reads: CASSYGRQGPSNQPQHF. The CDR3 DNA follows: TGTGCCAGCAGTTACGGGAGACAGGGGCCTAGCAATCAGCCCCAGCATTTT.

The chain carries TRBV9 and TRBJ2-5; 9 bases map to TRBD2. The CDR3 sequence is 17 residues long. V lost 4 bases to trimming and J lost 2 bases; unmatched junction nucleotides: 12. Germline CDR1 SGDLS, CDR2 YYNGEE. The CDR3 reads CASSLGVGTSRQETQYF. The CDR3 nucleotides are TGTGCCAGCAGCCTAGGGGTGGGGACTAGCCGTCAAGAGACCCAGTACTTC.

The CDR3, as DNA: TGTGCCAGCAGCGGGACTAGCGGGGGGGCCGGGACCCAGTACTTC. Its protein product is CASSGTSGGAGTQYF. The chain links TRBV5-4 to TRBJ2-5, with 16 bases lining up with TRBD2. The CDR3 runs 15 residues. V shed 4 bases and J 7 bases; nucleotides not matched to a gene: 4. The germline V gene has CDR1 SGHNT and CDR2 YYREEE (reference sequence).

V usage is TRBV25-1 and J usage is TRBJ2-7, with TRBD1 as a possible D gene (6 bases). Trimming stripped 5 bases from V and 2 bases from J, with 13 bases between. The CDR3 contains 14 residues. Per germline, CDR1 MGHDK and CDR2 SYGVNS. The CDR3 region is CASSKQGGPYEQYF. CDR3 nucleotides: TGTGCCAGCAGTAAACAGGGTGGACCCTACGAGCAGTACTTC.

This chain connects TRBV11-3 to TRBJ2-7; D possibly corresponds to TRBD2 (5 bases). This CDR3 has 12 amino acids. With 4 bases removed from V and 6 bases from J, the gap between germline ends came to 10 bases. Germline V gives CDR1 SGHNT, CDR2 YENEEA. The CDR3, as DNA: TGTGCCAGCAGCTCCAGAGAGGGCGAGCAGTACTTC. It yields the protein CASSSREGEQYF.

The CDR3 loop reads CASTRTSGANVLTF. For the CDR3, the DNA is TGTGCCAGCACCCGGACTAGCGGGGCCAACGTCCTGACTTTC. The rearrangement joins TRBV2 to TRBJ2-6, with TRBD2 matching 8 bases. The CDR3 sequence is 14 residues long. Germline lookup yields CDR1 SNHLY and CDR2 FYNNEI. The junction had 3 bases not matched to a gene; V was cut back by 7 bases and J by 4 bases. The full variable domain, in which reference TRBV2 and TRBJ2-6 provide the parts outside the CDR3, is EPEVTQTPSHQVTQMGQEVILRCVPISNHLYFYWYRQILGQKVEFLVSFYNNEISEKSEIFDDQFSVERPDGSNFTLKIRSTKLEDSAMYFCASTRTSGANVLTFGAGSRLTVL.

The chain uses TRBV4-2 and TRBJ1-5, with D maybe TRBD1 (6 bases). The V end lost 4 bases, the J end lost 8 bases, and 15 bases lay between the germline ends. Germline CDR1 and CDR2: LGHNA and YNFKEQ. The CDR3 has 14 amino acids. CDR3 residues: CASSLLQGTEPQHF. CDR3 nucleotides: TGTGCCAGCAGCCTATTACAGGGTACGGAGCCCCAGCATTTT.

This chain links TRBV5-1 with TRBJ1-4; D call uncertain. With 4 bases removed from V and 8 bases from J, the gap between germline ends came to 18 bases. Per germline, CDR1 SGHRS and CDR2 YFSETQ. This CDR3 has 15 amino acids. CDR3 amino acids: CASSPGVGKGEKLFF. The CDR3 coding sequence is TGCGCCAGCAGCCCCGGGGTGGGTAAGGGAGAAAAACTGTTTTTT. Together with reference TRBV5-1 and TRBJ1-4, the CDR3 gives the full variable domain: KAGVTQTPRYLIKTRGQQVTLSCSPISGHRSVSWYQQTPGQGLQFLFEYFSETQRNKGNFPGRFSGRQFSNSRSEMNVSTLELGDSALYLCASSPGVGKGEKLFFGSGTQLSVL.

This clone was detected a few times. The chain combines TRBV6-5 with TRBJ1-4; 7 bases align to TRBD1. CDR1 is MNHEY, CDR2 SVGAGI, per germline. This CDR3 contains 15 residues. V dropped 6 bases and J dropped 8; count of bases not matched to a gene: 12. The CDR3 protein is CASSKQGLVGEKLFF. In DNA form, the CDR3 reads TGTGCCAGCAGCAAACAGGGGTTGGTAGGAGAAAAACTGTTTTTT.

The chain combines TRBV28 with TRBJ1-4, with TRBD1 matching over 9 bases. CDR1 and CDR2 (germline): MDHEN, SYDVKM. Losses at the gene ends were 3 bases for V and 4 bases for J; bases not matched to a gene: 6. The CDR3 totals 16 residues. CDR3 loop: CASSLFGTGINEKLFF. The CDR3 DNA sequence: TGTGCCAGCAGTTTGTTCGGGACAGGGATTAATGAAAAACTGTTTTTT.